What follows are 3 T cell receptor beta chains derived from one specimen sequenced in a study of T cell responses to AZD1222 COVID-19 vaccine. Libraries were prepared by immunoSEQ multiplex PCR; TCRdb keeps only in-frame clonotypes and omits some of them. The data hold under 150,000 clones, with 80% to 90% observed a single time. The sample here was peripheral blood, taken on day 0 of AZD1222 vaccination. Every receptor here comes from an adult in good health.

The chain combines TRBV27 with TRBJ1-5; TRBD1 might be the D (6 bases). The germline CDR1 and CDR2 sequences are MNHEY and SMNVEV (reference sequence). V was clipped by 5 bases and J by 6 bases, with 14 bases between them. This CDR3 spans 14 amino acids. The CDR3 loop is CASSPQTGGQPQHF. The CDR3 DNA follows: TGTGCCAGCAGTCCTCAGACAGGCGGTCAGCCCCAGCATTTT.

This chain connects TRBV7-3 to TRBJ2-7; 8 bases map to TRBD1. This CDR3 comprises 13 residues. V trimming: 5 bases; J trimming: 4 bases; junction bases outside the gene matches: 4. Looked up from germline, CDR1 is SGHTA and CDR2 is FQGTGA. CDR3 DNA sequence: TGTGCCAGCAGCCCGGGACAGGATTACGAGCAGTACTTC. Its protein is CASSPGQDYEQYF. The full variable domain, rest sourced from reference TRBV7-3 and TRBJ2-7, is GAGVSQTPSNKVTEKGKYVELRCDPISGHTALYWYRQSLGQGPEFLIYFQGTGAADDSGLPNDRFFAVRPEGSVSTLKIQRTERGDSAVYLCASSPGQDYEQYFGPGTRLTVT.

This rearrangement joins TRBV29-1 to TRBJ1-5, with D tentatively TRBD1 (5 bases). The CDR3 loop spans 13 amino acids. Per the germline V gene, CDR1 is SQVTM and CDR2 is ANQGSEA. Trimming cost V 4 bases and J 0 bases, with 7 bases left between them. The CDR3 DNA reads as TGCAGCGTTGGGACAAATAGCAATCAGCCCCAGCATTTT. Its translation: CSVGTNSNQPQHF.